This T cell receptor beta chain was identified in a study of OX40 agonist ivuxolimab in advanced cancers. Study-wide context: Ivuxolimab, which targeted the costimulatory receptor OX40 (CD134), was an agonistic, fully human IgG2 monoclonal antibody. Intravenous ivuxolimab was administered to patients every 2 weeks at six dose levels: 0.01, 0.1, 0.3, 1.5, 3 and 10 mg/kg. Among the roughly 52 dose-escalation patients, about 20 had hepatocellular carcinoma, 15 melanoma, 9 renal cell carcinoma and 9 head and neck cancer. The dose-escalation cohort was 82.7% male with a mean age of about 58 years, ranging from roughly 20 to 80. Prior anti-PD-1, anti-PD-L1 or anti-CTLA-4 therapy was permitted, and 40% to 50% of dose-escalation patients had received checkpoint inhibitors. Partial responses occurred in three dose-escalation patients, of whom one had hepatocellular carcinoma and two had cutaneous melanoma. The point of sequencing TCRbeta in the periphery was to test whether ivuxolimab changed TCR sequence diversity and drove clonal T-cell expansion. The paper covers the monotherapy dose-escalation part of the phase I ivuxolimab trial, which included N ≈ 50 patients.

For sequencing of the TCRbeta CDR3 region, genomic DNA was extracted from the sorted cells. The immunoSEQ Assay was used to sequence the TCRbeta CDR3 regions. TCRdb limited this immuneACCESS table to in-frame rearrangements with V and J called. A share of clones is missing; checked studies link under half to unresolved V genes, and the rest is unexplained. The sample table contains about 88,000 clones; only one count was recorded for more than 80% of them. The top ten clonotypes cover about 0.22% of the sample. Here is what the overall study found, with its caveats: On average, CD8+ T cells showed more expanded clones than CD4+ T cells after ivuxolimab. Clonal expansion of both CD4+ and CD8+ blood T cells was observed from baseline to week 6 at doses 0.1 to 3.0 mg/kg. Low levels of normalized T-cell clonal expansion were also seen in some nonresponding patients. Which antigens the clonally expanded peripheral T cells were specific for was not determined. In partial responders in the 0.1-3.0 mg/kg groups, normalized peripheral clonal expansion was found to be among the lowest, especially among CD8+ T cells.

The trial excluded patients who had a history of autoimmune disease or were on systemic immunosuppression. Peripheral blood for TCR sequencing was drawn from every dose cohort at baseline, at cycle 4 day 1 and at cycle 7 day 1. The samples were drawn from a first-in-human, open-label, multicenter phase I dose-escalation trial of ivuxolimab. The trial enrolled adults with locally advanced or metastatic head and neck squamous cell, hepatocellular, melanoma or renal cell carcinoma. Before TCR sequencing, CD4+ T cells and CD8+ T cells from peripheral blood were sorted into separate populations. The CDR3 covers 14 residues, taking in both the cysteine and the phenylalanine. The retained sequence is limited to the CDR3, 42 bases, with the frame set at the first base. The germline V gene gives CDR1 as MNHNS and CDR2 as SASEGT. V ends up 6 bases short and J 6 bases short, with an unmatched junction base count of 9.

As to this clone: No antigen is known for it. Base qualities are not at hand, and no much larger clone is one base apart.

The sample was CD4+ or CD8+ T cells sorted from blood, taken in a trial of the OX40 agonist ivuxolimab. The receptor was isolated from an adult with an advanced solid tumor such as melanoma, head and neck, liver or kidney cancer. The rearranged segments are TRBV6-1 and TRBJ2-5; 8 bases in the junction line up with TRBD1. The base sequence is TGTGCCAGCAGAGAGGACAGGGCATTACAGACCCAGTACTTC. The translation is CASREDRALQTQYF.